The 8 T cell receptor beta chains listed next were all sequenced from one sample in a study of human T cells and chemical hapten exposure. Each CDR3 protein is one row after TCRdb ran MiXCR on the RACE reads. This sample has a few hundred thousand distinct CDR3 sequences, with roughly 4.8% found just once. The time point is: patch test 1, 2 weeks after DPC sensitization. Treatment in this sample: therapeutic diphenylcyclopropenone sensitization with weekly scalp DPC. The specimen comprised whole blood, sampled in connection with sensitization to the hapten diphenylcyclopropenone (DPC). The receptors come from a woman aged 50 to 60 with alopecia areata. Some clones in this sample may be carry-over from other donors' samples.

This clonotype was seen ten or more times. The CDR3 DNA reads TGCGCCAGCAGCTTGGCAGGGGCTGGGCAGCCCCAGCATTTT. This translates into CASSLAGAGQPQHF. The genes are TRBV5-1 and TRBJ1-5, with D possibly TRBD1 on 6 matching bases. The ends were cut back, 0 bases at V and 7 bases at J, with 11 bases in the middle. CDR1 is SGHRS, CDR2 YFSETQ, per germline. The CDR3 consists of 14 residues.

This clonotype was counted a few times. The chain recombines TRBV11-2 with TRBJ2-7; maybe TRBD1 (6 bases). Trimming removed 2 bases from V and 3 bases from J, with 14 bases in between. The CDR3 runs to 15 residues. CDR1 and CDR2 (germline): SGHAT, FQNNGV. The DNA for the CDR3 is TGTGCCAGCAGCTTAACCCCGGACAGCCTCTACGAGCAGTACTTC. It codes for CASSLTPDSLYEQYF.

V usage is TRBV30 and J usage is TRBJ1-2, with TRBD1 matching over 7 bases. CDR1 is GTSNPN, CDR2 SVGIG, per germline (reference sequence). The CDR3 extends over 13 amino acids. Germline trimming cut 4 bases from V and 4 bases from J; bases unmatched to any gene: 6. In nucleotides, the CDR3 is TGTGCCTGGACTCGACAGGGAGGCTATGGCTACACCTTC. Translation: CAWTRQGGYGYTF.

The sample holds many counts of this clonotype. The chain links TRBV20-1 to TRBJ2-3; TRBD1 matches 8 bases. The germline gives CDR1 DFQATT, CDR2 SNEGSKA (reference sequence). The CDR3 length is 13 residues. Trimming removed 7 bases from V and 5 bases from J; junction bases left unmatched: 8. The chain's CDR3 is CSVGQGGEDTQYF. The DNA for the CDR3 is TGCAGTGTTGGACAGGGCGGGGAAGATACGCAGTATTTT.

This clonotype was counted at least ten times. The rearrangement links TRBV29-1 to TRBJ1-4; 11 nucleotides agree with TRBD1. CDR1 is SQVTM, CDR2 ANQGSEA, per germline. The V gene end was trimmed by 7 bases and the J gene end by 8 bases; junction bases not matched to a gene: 9. This CDR3 comprises 14 residues. CDR3 DNA: TGCAGCGCAATAGGACAGGGGGCCGGGGAAAAACTGTTTTTT. It is translated as CSAIGQGAGEKLFF.

This clonotype was seen many times. The J gene is TRBJ1-2, the V gene TRBV7-9; 8 bases map to TRBD1. Germline V gene lookup returns CDR1 SEHNR and CDR2 FQNEAQ (reference sequence). This CDR3 is 12 amino acids long. The V and J ends lost 6 bases and 7 bases, in that order; junction bases with no gene match: 4. The CDR3 loop reads CASRSGTGGYTF. CDR3 DNA sequence: TGTGCCAGCAGGTCCGGGACAGGTGGCTACACCTTC.

This clonotype has ten or more counts. The V gene is TRBV29-1, the J gene TRBJ1-2; no firm D call. CDR1 is SQVTM and CDR2 is ANQGSEA in the germline V gene. CDR3 length: 11 residues. V lost 5 bases, J lost 2 bases, and 6 bases lay in between. CDR3 sequence: CSVPENYGYTF. The DNA for the CDR3 is TGCAGCGTTCCGGAAAACTATGGCTACACCTTC.

In the case of this clonotype: It may be a read error: a sequence one base away is much more abundant. J is TRBJ2-2 and V is TRBV5-4; TRBD2 matches at 7 bases. This CDR3 is built from 15 residues. CDR1 is SGHNT, CDR2 YYREEE, per germline (reference sequence). The CDR3 region is CANSREAGVTGELFF. CDR3 DNA sequence: TGTGCCAACAGCCGGGAGGCGGGGGTCACCGGGGAGCTGTTTTTT.